These T cell receptor beta chains were read from a single sample in a study of identical twins. TCRdb used MiXCR to reprocess the 5' RACE reads, holding one entry per CDR3 protein. The table includes under 900,000 distinct CDR3 sequences, roughly 12% detected once. The same sample was also used in a study of yellow fever vaccine responses in identical twins.

Sequenced material: PBMCs. Source of these receptors: a woman between 18 and 29 years old in good health. Each CDR3 is given with its conserved first and last residue. A D gene is named only where the DNA matches it firmly. Some rows have no size entry. The others give once, few or many, or a class for an expanded clone.

D	V	size	J	CDR3	DNA
TRBD2	TRBV4-1	NA	TRBJ2-3	CASSQGPLRGGTDTQYF	TGCGCCAGCAGCCAAGGCCCCCTGCGGGGGGGCACAGATACGCAGTATTTT
TRBD1	TRBV12-3/TRBV12-4	many	TRBJ1-1	CASSNAGTGGTEAFF	TGTGCCAGCAGTAACGCCGGGACAGGGGGCACTGAAGCTTTCTTT
TRBD2	TRBV12-5	NA	TRBJ2-2	CASGLPQGEGLGGELFF	TGTGCTAGTGGTTTGCCTCAAGGGGAGGGCCTTGGCGGGGAGCTGTTTTTT
NA	TRBV6-5	few	TRBJ2-5	CASSYSAGTQETQYF	TGTGCCAGCAGTTACTCCGCGGGGACCCAAGAGACCCAGTACTTC
TRBD2	TRBV20-1	few	TRBJ2-1	CSAHLSGDYYNEQFF	TGCAGTGCTCACCTCAGCGGGGATTACTACAATGAGCAGTTCTTC
NA	TRBV10-2	NA	TRBJ2-7	CASRSGGEQYF	TGCGCCAGCAGATCAGGAGGCGAGCAGTACTTC
TRBD2	TRBV11-3	many	TRBJ2-1	CASSLIRGGPPKSNEQFF	TGTGCCAGCAGCTTAATCCGCGGGGGGCCCCCTAAGAGCAATGAGCAGTTCTTC
NA	TRBV24-1	many	TRBJ2-1	CATSDPQGRKFF	TGTGCCACCAGTGATCCCCAGGGTAGGAAGTTCTTC
NA	TRBV5-1	few	TRBJ1-2	CASSLGEDGFGYTF	TGCGCCAGCAGCTTAGGGGAAGACGGGTTTGGCTACACCTTC
NA	TRBV5-5	many	TRBJ2-3	CASSLDVTDTQYF	TGTGCCAGCAGCTTGGACGTCACAGATACGCAGTATTTT
NA	TRBV20-1	few	TRBJ2-1	CSAGAGADNEQFF	TGCAGTGCAGGGGCAGGGGCGGACAATGAGCAGTTCTTC
NA	TRBV7-9	NA	TRBJ2-7	CASSPPPRLGYEQYF	TGTGCCAGCAGCCCCCCCCCTAGGTTGGGTTACGAGCAGTACTTC
NA	TRBV2	few	TRBJ2-7	CASSVESSVSYEQYF	TGTGCCAGCAGTGTGGAGAGCAGCGTATCCTACGAGCAGTACTTC
TRBD1	TRBV7-9	many	TRBJ2-5	CASSLRQGEETQYF	TGTGCCAGCAGTTTGAGACAGGGGGAAGAGACCCAGTACTTC
NA	TRBV28	few	TRBJ2-7	CASTPADLNRDFDYEQYF	TGTGCCAGCACCCCTGCAGACCTCAACAGGGATTTTGACTACGAGCAGTACTTC
NA	TRBV14	many	TRBJ2-3	CASSQGGTADTQYF	TGTGCCAGCAGCCAGGGGGGAACAGCAGATACGCAGTATTTT
TRBD2	TRBV20-1	NA	TRBJ2-1	CSAKPKNIAGFYEQFF	TGCAGTGCTAAACCAAAAAACATAGCGGGATTCTATGAGCAGTTCTTC
TRBD1	TRBV6-1	NA	TRBJ1-1	CASHKIGTGFIGLNTEAFF	TGTGCCAGCCATAAAATAGGGACAGGCTTTATCGGATTGAACACTGAAGCTTTCTTT
NA	TRBV9	NA	TRBJ1-1	CANPLDGGENTEAFF	TGTGCCAACCCACTGGATGGGGGCGAGAACACTGAAGCTTTCTTT
TRBD2	TRBV5-1	few	TRBJ2-1	CASSFLADNEQFF	TGCGCCAGCAGCTTCCTAGCGGACAATGAGCAGTTCTTC
NA	TRBV29-1	many	TRBJ2-7	CSVLLRVSYEQYF	TGCAGCGTCCTTCTGAGAGTGTCGTACGAGCAGTACTTC
NA	TRBV4-1	few	TRBJ1-2	CASSQGLARGYTF	TGCGCCAGCAGCCAAGGTTTGGCGCGTGGCTACACCTTC
NA	TRBV7-8	few	TRBJ1-6	CASSFVGATNSPLHF	TGTGCCAGCAGTTTTGTGGGGGCGACGAATTCACCCCTCCACTTT
TRBD1	TRBV4-1	NA	TRBJ2-1	CASSHPGQANNEQFF	TGCGCCAGCAGCCATCCGGGACAGGCGAACAATGAGCAGTTCTTC
TRBD2	TRBV20-1	few	TRBJ2-3	CSAVAGSTDTQYF	TGCAGTGCTGTAGCGGGTAGCACAGATACGCAGTATTTT
NA	TRBV28	many	TRBJ1-1	CASSFGEDTEAFF	TGTGCCAGCAGTTTTGGGGAGGATACTGAAGCTTTCTTT
NA	TRBV6-5	few	TRBJ1-6	CASGEGSPLHF	TGTGCCAGCGGGGAAGGTTCACCCCTCCACTTT
NA	TRBV3-1	few	TRBJ2-7	CASSQQLHVGEQYF	TGTGCCAGCAGCCAACAGCTCCACGTGGGCGAGCAGTACTTC
NA	TRBV27	few	TRBJ1-6	CASRTGTPNSPLHF	TGTGCCAGCAGGACCGGGACTCCAAATTCACCCCTCCACTTT
TRBD1	TRBV7-8	few	TRBJ2-1	CASSLVWTGFNEQFF	TGTGCCAGCAGTCTAGTATGGACAGGGTTCAATGAGCAGTTCTTC
NA	TRBV9	many	TRBJ1-1	CASSVGVENTEAFF	TGTGCCAGCAGCGTAGGGGTTGAAAATACTGAAGCTTTCTTT
NA	TRBV5-1	many	TRBJ2-1	CASSLEVGRGVNEQFF	TGCGCCAGCAGCTTGGAGGTCGGACGAGGGGTCAATGAGCAGTTCTTC
NA	TRBV12-3/TRBV12-4	once	TRBJ1-4	CASSLSRPAANEKLFF	TGTGCCAGCAGTTTAAGTAGGCCTGCGGCTAATGAAAAACTGTTTTTT
TRBD2	TRBV11-3	NA	TRBJ2-7	CASSLSTGGLYYEQYF	TGTGCCAGCAGCTTATCCACGGGAGGACTATACTACGAGCAGTACTTC
TRBD2	TRBV6-1	NA	TRBJ2-2	CATLRGANTGELFF	TGTGCCACCCTTCGGGGGGCGAACACCGGGGAGCTGTTTTTT
TRBD2	TRBV9	few	TRBJ2-7	CASSVDSAGSYEQYF	TGTGCCAGCAGCGTAGACTCAGCGGGATCCTACGAGCAGTACTTC
NA	TRBV12-3/TRBV12-4	NA	TRBJ1-2	CASSSAGTANYGYTF	TGTGCCAGCAGTAGCGCAGGGACGGCGAACTATGGCTACACCTTC